The 5 T cell receptor beta chains in this list originate from one sample, sequenced in a study of T cells in Graves' hyperthyroidism and ophthalmopathy. TCR beta CDR3 region amplification was performed from RNA transcripts. HTBI primers drove first-round RT-PCR of the TCR CDR3. One entry per CDR3 protein, called by TCRdb with MiXCR from the multiplex PCR reads. The table records around 300,000 distinct CDR3 sequences, 15% to 20% of them present only once. The sample taken for sequencing was blood. The receptors come from a man aged 45-65 years with Graves' ophthalmopathy.

The rearrangement links TRBV10-3 to TRBJ1-5, with TRBD1 as a possible D gene (6 bases). Germline V gives CDR1 ENHRY, CDR2 SYGVKD. The CDR3 is 14 amino acids. V was clipped by 8 bases and J by 9 bases, with 20 bases between them. The CDR3 reads CAISSDSRGGPQHF. CDR3 bases: TGTGCCATCTCCTCGGACAGCCGAGGCGGGCCCCAGCATTTT.

The chain is built from TRBV6-2 or TRBV6-3 and TRBJ2-7, with TRBD1 identical over 9 bases. J was trimmed by 0 bases and V by 5 bases; bases with no gene match: 5. The germline gives CDR1 MNHEY, CDR2 SVGEGT. CDR3 length: 15 residues. The CDR3 reads CASSDRDRVSYEQYF. For the CDR3, the DNA is TGTGCCAGCAGTGACCGGGACAGGGTCTCCTACGAGCAGTACTTC.

In the case of this clonotype: A much larger clone differs by one base, so this may be a read error. This rearrangement joins TRBV27 to TRBJ1-6, with D unresolved. V shed 3 bases and J shed 6 bases, with 3 bases lying between them. Germline CDR1 and CDR2: MNHEY and SMNVEV (reference sequence). This CDR3 has 12 amino acids. CDR3 sequence (DNA): TGTGCCAGCAGTTTTTCTAATTCACCCCTCCACTTT. It encodes CASSFSNSPLHF.

The J gene is TRBJ2-2, the V gene TRBV7-9, with TRBD2 matching over 7 bases. The CDR3 totals 15 residues. Unmatched junction bases numbered 6, after V lost 1 base and J lost 7 bases. CDR1 and CDR2 (germline): SEHNR, FQNEAQ (reference sequence). CDR3 in DNA: TGTGCCAGCAGCTTAGGGGCGGGAGCTCTCGGGGAGCTGTTTTTT. This sequence encodes CASSLGAGALGELFF.

This sequence joins TRBV6-1 and TRBJ2-7; TRBD1 might be the D (6 bases). V gave up 7 bases and J gave up 2 bases, with 15 bases separating them. The CDR3 has 14 amino acids. The germline V gene encodes CDR1 MNHNS and CDR2 SASEGT. CDR3 coding DNA: TGTGCCAGCATTGGGCAGACAGGAGCCTACGAGCAGTACTTC. Translation: CASIGQTGAYEQYF.